This passage covers 27 T cell receptor beta chains from one sample sequenced in a study of cytomegalovirus exposure and HLA in healthy donors. In the PCR, 60 Vbeta and 13 Jbeta primers were used. Sequencing used immunoSEQ multiplex PCR; TCRdb keeps in-frame clones, though not all of them. The sample lists more than 140,000 clones; roughly four fifths were seen once. Material for sequencing was PBMCs. Receptors originate from a man under 40 in good health and CMV-seropositive.

This chain connects TRBV9 to TRBJ1-3; D call uncertain. The CDR3 extends over 15 amino acids. Germline CDR1 reads SGDLS; CDR2 reads YYNGEE. V shed 4 bases and J shed 0 bases, with 11 bases lying between them. The CDR3 is CASSSAAVSGNTIYF. The CDR3 DNA is TGTGCCAGCAGCTCTGCGGCCGTCTCTGGAAACACCATATATTTT. The variable domain in full, completed from reference TRBV9 and TRBJ1-3, reads DSGVTQTPKHLITATGQRVTLRCSPRSGDLSVYWYQQSLDQGLQFLIQYYNGEERAKGNILERFSAQQFPDLHSELNLSSLELGDSALYFCASSSAAVSGNTIYFGEGSWLTVV.

This clone was recorded a few times. The rearrangement uses TRBV4-3 and TRBJ2-3; D unclear. The V end was cut by 0 bases, the J end by 1 base, with 14 bases between. The CDR3 is 17 amino acids. CDR1 and CDR2 from the germline V gene are LGHNA and YSLEER. The chain's CDR3 is CASSQDGTSAGTDTQYF. The CDR3 DNA sequence: TGCGCCAGCAGCCAAGATGGCACCTCGGCGGGCACAGATACGCAGTATTTT.

The genes are TRBV7-9 and TRBJ1-2, with D perhaps matching TRBD1 (5 bases). The V end lost 4 bases, the J end lost 5 bases, and 11 bases lay between the germline ends. Per germline, CDR1 SEHNR and CDR2 FQNEAQ (reference sequence). This CDR3 has 13 residues. The CDR3 region is CASSSTGGYGYTF. As DNA, the CDR3 is TGTGCCAGCAGCTCAACGGGGGGGTATGGCTACACCTTC.

V gene TRBV30 combines with J gene TRBJ1-1, with D possibly being TRBD1 (6 bases). V was clipped by 4 bases and J by 4 bases, with 10 bases between them. Looked up from germline, CDR1 is GTSNPN and CDR2 is SVGIG (reference sequence). The CDR3 extends over 12 amino acids. Here the CDR3 DNA reads TGTGCCTGGACTGGGGGCACCACTGAAGCTTTCTTT. Translation: CAWTGGTTEAFF.

The V and J genes are TRBV7-8 and TRBJ2-7; no reliable D call. The germline V and J ends were trimmed by 7 bases and 6 bases, with 13 bases remaining between them. CDR1 is SGHVS, CDR2 FQNEAQ, per germline. The CDR3 is 12 residues long. CDR3 DNA sequence: TGTGCCAGCACCGCTCCAAGCGCCGAGCAGTACTTC. Its translation is CASTAPSAEQYF. The whole variable domain, filled in from reference TRBV7-8 and TRBJ2-7, reads GAGVSQSPRYKVAKRGQDVALRCDPISGHVSLFWYQQALGQGPEFLTYFQNEAQLDKSGLPSDRFFAERPEGSVSTLKIQRTQQEDSAVYLCASTAPSAEQYFGPGTRLTVT.

The CDR3 loop is CASSQDKTLGAMNTEAFF. The CDR3 nucleotides read TGCGCCAGCAGCCAAGATAAGACCCTAGGGGCAATGAACACTGAAGCTTTCTTT. The J gene is TRBJ1-1, the V gene TRBV4-1; D perhaps matches TRBD1 (5 bases). The germline gives CDR1 MGHRA, CDR2 YSYEKL. V was trimmed by 0 bases and J by 0 bases, leaving 17 bases between them. The CDR3 length is 18 residues.

The chain combines TRBV19 with TRBJ2-1; a weak D match, TRBD1 (5 bases). Trimming took 4 bases from V and 1 from J, leaving 11 bases between them. This CDR3 has 15 residues. Germline V gene data show CDR1 as LNHDA and CDR2 as SQIVND (reference sequence). The CDR3 bases are TGTGCCAGTAGTAAAGGGGAATGGTCCTACAATGAGCAGTTCTTC. This encodes CASSKGEWSYNEQFF. The full variable domain, its missing parts supplied by reference TRBV19 and TRBJ2-1, is DGGITQSPKYLFRKEGQNVTLSCEQNLNHDAMYWYRQDPGQGLRLIYYSQIVNDFQKGDIAEGYSVSREKKESFPLTVTSAQKNPTAFYLCASSKGEWSYNEQFFGPGTRLTVL.

This chain connects TRBV4-1 to TRBJ2-1, with TRBD2 identical over 12 bases. Looked up from germline, CDR1 is MGHRA and CDR2 is YSYEKL. The J segment lost 5 bases and the V segment lost 3 bases, leaving 2 bases of the junction unmatched. CDR3 size: 15 residues. CDR3 sequence reads: CASSHGLAGNNEQFF. In DNA, the CDR3 is TGCGCCAGCAGCCACGGACTAGCGGGAAACAATGAGCAGTTCTTC.

The V gene is TRBV18, the J gene TRBJ2-7; D might be TRBD1 (6 bases). CDR1 and CDR2 (germline): KGHSH, LQKENI. The germline V and J ends were trimmed by 4 bases and 4 bases, with 14 bases remaining between them. This CDR3 is 14 amino acids long. The CDR3 sequence is CASSLGAPEYEQYF. The CDR3 coding sequence is TGTGCCAGCTCACTGGGGGCGCCGGAGTACGAGCAGTACTTC.

On this clone: A read error may account for a junction end that differs from germline. This rearrangement joins TRBV11-3 to TRBJ2-4, with TRBD1 matching 7 bases. This CDR3 comprises 13 residues. The germline V gene encodes CDR1 SGHNT and CDR2 YENEEA. The CDR3 region is CASSSRQGNSQYF. The CDR3, as DNA: TGTGCCAGCAGCTCCCGACAGGGAAACAGTCAGTACTTC.

With respect to this clone: One end of the junction does not line up with germline, which may come from a read error. This chain connects TRBV5-6 to TRBJ1-1; weak D call: TRBD1 (6 bases). Germline V gives CDR1 SGHDT, CDR2 YYEEEE. The CDR3 contains 14 residues. CDR3 sequence reads: CASRLGGLGTEAFF. The CDR3 bases are TGTGCCAGCCGCTTGGGGGGGCTTGGGACTGAAGCTTTCTTT.

A few counts support this clone. The gene calls are TRBV5-4 and TRBJ2-7, with D unresolved. Trimming cost V 1 base and J 6 bases, with 5 bases left between them. This CDR3 region has 11 residues. Germline V lookup: CDR1 SGHNT, CDR2 YYREEE (reference sequence). CDR3 in DNA: TGTGCCAGCAGCTTGCACGGCGAGCAGTACTTC. It translates to CASSLHGEQYF.

The chain employs TRBV2 and TRBJ2-7; 9 bases are shared with TRBD2. Trimming took 3 bases from V and 2 from J; bases not matched to a gene: 5. In germline, CDR1 is SNHLY, CDR2 FYNNEI. The CDR3 loop spans 15 amino acids. The CDR3, as DNA: TGTGCCAGCAGTGATAGACTAGCGGTTCCCTACGAGCAGTACTTC. Residues: CASSDRLAVPYEQYF.

This clone was seen a handful of times. The chain links TRBV2 to TRBJ1-2; 7 nucleotides align to TRBD1. V shed 8 bases, J shed 4 bases, and the junction held 7 bases outside the gene matches. Germline V gene sequence: CDR1 SNHLY, CDR2 FYNNEI. This CDR3 region has 13 residues. CDR3 amino acids: CASAGTVPYGYTF. CDR3 in DNA: TGTGCCAGCGCAGGGACAGTCCCCTATGGCTACACCTTC.

J is TRBJ1-3 and V is TRBV2, with a tentative D call TRBD1 (6 bases). Trimming removed 5 bases from V and 0 bases from J, with 14 bases in between. CDR3 length: 16 residues. Germline CDR1 reads SNHLY; CDR2 reads FYNNEI. The CDR3 here is CASSQTGTNSGNTIYF. The CDR3 nucleotides read TGTGCCAGCAGTCAAACAGGGACTAACTCTGGAAACACCATATATTTT.

With regard to this clone: The junction shows a germline mismatch at one end, possibly a read error. The chain uses TRBV5-8 and TRBJ2-3, with a tentative D call TRBD2 (5 bases). There are 11 residues in the CDR3. From germline, CDR1 is SGHTS and CDR2 YDEGEE. CDR3: CASRRRDMQYF. In nucleotides, the CDR3 is TGTGCCAGCAGAAGACGGGATATGCAGTATTTT.

V usage is TRBV7-9 and J usage is TRBJ2-3, with 11 bases matching TRBD2. After removal of 1 base from V and 0 bases from J, the junction contained 3 bases not matched to a gene. Germline V CDR1 and CDR2: SEHNR, FQNEAQ (reference sequence). CDR3 size: 17 residues. The CDR3 DNA sequence: TGTGCCAGCAGCTTAGGGGCTAGCGGGAGGAGCACAGATACGCAGTATTTT. Amino acids: CASSLGASGRSTDTQYF.

This clone showed up just a few times. The CDR3 protein is CASSNYYEQYF. In DNA, the CDR3 is TGTGCCAGCAGCAATTACTACGAGCAGTACTTC. The V gene is TRBV7-9, the J gene TRBJ2-7; D gene unclear. V lost 5 bases, J lost 3 bases, and 5 bases lay in between. Germline assignment: CDR1 SEHNR and CDR2 FQNEAQ (reference sequence). This CDR3 spans 11 amino acids. The whole variable domain, remainder taken from reference TRBV7-9 and TRBJ2-7, is DTGVSQNPRHKITKRGQNVTFRCDPISEHNRLYWYRQTLGQGPEFLTYFQNEAQLEKSRLLSDRFSAERPKGSFSTLEIQRTEQGDSAMYLCASSNYYEQYFGPGTRLTVT.

CDR3 amino acids: CASSDDRGIPEQYF. CDR3 coding DNA: TGTGCCAGCAGTGATGACAGGGGGATTCCCGAGCAGTACTTC. This chain links TRBV2 with TRBJ2-7; TRBD1 agrees at 9 bases. The CDR3 extends over 14 amino acids. The ends lost 3 bases at V and 6 bases at J; junction bases unmatched: 6. Germline V gives CDR1 SNHLY, CDR2 FYNNEI.

There are a few counts of this clone. The chain uses TRBV5-6 and TRBJ1-2, with 10 bases that match TRBD1. V lost 4 bases, J lost 3 bases, and 3 bases stayed unmatched. Per the germline V gene, CDR1 is SGHDT and CDR2 is YYEEEE. The CDR3 is made up of 14 amino acids. CDR3 sequence reads: CASSEGTGDYGYTF. CDR3 in DNA: TGTGCCAGCAGCGAGGGGACAGGGGACTATGGCTACACCTTC.

The chain joins TRBV6-6 to TRBJ2-5, with 8 bases identical to TRBD2. The end of the DNA fits TRBJ2-7 better, so the J call may be wrong. Germline V gene data show CDR1 as MNHNY and CDR2 as SVGAGI (reference sequence). The CDR3 consists of 16 residues. The CDR3 sequence: CASSFLRGGDSYEQYF. The CDR3 DNA sequence: TGTGCCAGCAGTTTTCTTCGGGGGGGGGACTCCTACGAGCAGTACTTC.

The chain couples TRBV6-5 to TRBJ2-1, with TRBD2 matching over 11 bases. This CDR3 contains 15 residues. The V and J ends lost 6 bases and 6 bases, in that order; junction bases with no gene match: 7. Germline CDR1 is MNHEY and CDR2 is SVGAGI. The CDR3 sequence: CASSVIAGGGNEQFF. Here the CDR3 DNA reads TGTGCCAGCAGCGTTATAGCGGGGGGGGGCAATGAGCAGTTCTTC.

The genes are TRBV11-2 and TRBJ1-1; a possible D gene is TRBD1 (5 bases). Germline lookup yields CDR1 SGHAT and CDR2 FQNNGV. V was shortened by 7 bases and J by 1 base, with 16 bases between the two germline ends. CDR3 size: 15 residues. CDR3 region: CASNPLFRGNTEAFF. The CDR3 coding sequence is TGTGCCAGCAACCCCCTATTTAGGGGGAACACTGAAGCTTTCTTT.

V usage is TRBV30 and J usage is TRBJ2-5, with no clear D. This CDR3 is 11 amino acids long. Germline V gene lookup returns CDR1 GTSNPN and CDR2 SVGIG (reference sequence). The ends were cut back, 1 base at V and 3 bases at J, with 3 bases in the middle. DNA for the CDR3: TGTGCCTGGAGTGCCAAAGAGACCCAGTACTTC. Protein product: CAWSAKETQYF.

This chain joins TRBV9 and TRBJ1-1, with D possibly matching TRBD1 (6 bases). The V end lost 4 bases, the J end lost 1 base, and 11 bases lay between the germline ends. CDR3 size: 14 residues. Per the germline V gene, CDR1 is SGDLS and CDR2 is YYNGEE. This CDR3 reads CASSSRDKNTEAFF. In DNA, the CDR3 is TGTGCCAGCAGCTCCCGGGACAAGAACACTGAAGCTTTCTTT.

The genes are TRBV9 and TRBJ2-7; TRBD2 is a possible D gene (7 bases). The CDR3 sequence is 15 residues long. Trimming took off 4 bases at V and 2 bases at J, with 16 bases between the two ends. CDR1 is SGDLS, CDR2 YYNGEE, per germline. In nucleotides, the CDR3 is TGTGCCAGCAGCCCGTCGGGGGGCCACACCTACGAGCAGTACTTC. Translation: CASSPSGGHTYEQYF.

J is TRBJ2-2 and V is TRBV30, with D perhaps matching TRBD1 (6 bases). Deletions cut 5 bases from V and 4 bases from J, with 14 bases between. CDR1 and CDR2 (germline): GTSNPN, SVGIG (reference sequence). CDR3 length: 14 amino acids. The CDR3 DNA is TGTGCCTGGGAACAGGGTCTGAGCACCGGGGAGCTGTTTTTT. It codes for CAWEQGLSTGELFF. Filled out from reference TRBV30 and TRBJ2-2, the complete variable domain reads SQTIHQWPATLVQPVGSPLSLECTVEGTSNPNLYWYRQAAGRGLQLLFYSVGIGQISSEVPQNLSASRPQDRQFILSSKKLLLSDSGFYLCAWEQGLSTGELFFGEGSRLTVL.